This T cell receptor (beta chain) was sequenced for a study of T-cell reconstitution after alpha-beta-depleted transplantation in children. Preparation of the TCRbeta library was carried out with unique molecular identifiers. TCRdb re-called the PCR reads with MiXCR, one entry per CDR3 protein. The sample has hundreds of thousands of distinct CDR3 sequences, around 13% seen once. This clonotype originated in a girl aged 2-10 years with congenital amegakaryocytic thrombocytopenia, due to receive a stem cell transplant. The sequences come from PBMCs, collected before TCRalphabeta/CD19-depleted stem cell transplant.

CDR3 loop: CASSLIKGAGEQYF. DNA of the CDR3: TGTGCCAGCAGCCTGATTAAGGGGGCGGGGGAGCAGTACTTC. This rearrangement joins TRBV7-9 to TRBJ2-7; D might be TRBD1 (7 bases). V lost 5 bases to trimming and J lost 7 bases, with 18 bases between them. This CDR3 spans 14 amino acids. Germline V gives CDR1 SEHNR, CDR2 FQNEAQ (reference sequence).